Shown below are 21 T cell receptor beta chains from a single sample sequenced in a study of cytomegalovirus exposure and HLA in healthy donors. With 60 Vbeta and 13 Jbeta primers, the PCR was carried out. The data were produced by immunoSEQ multiplex PCR, yet TCRdb's version contains in-frame clones alone and is incomplete. The sample has about 130,000 clones, over 60% seen once. Sequencing was carried out using PBMCs. These receptor sequences come from a human donor in good health.

The chain combines TRBV29-1 with TRBJ1-1, with TRBD1 matching 11 bases. Germline CDR1 reads SQVTM; CDR2 reads ANQGSEA. The junction had 3 bases not matched to a gene; V was cut back by 6 bases and J by 6 bases. The CDR3 length is 12 residues. The CDR3 reads CSVGTGGAEAFF. The CDR3 region has the DNA TGCAGCGTCGGGACAGGGGGAGCTGAAGCTTTCTTT.

The chain joins TRBV6-8 to TRBJ2-3; a possible D gene is TRBD2 (6 bases). This CDR3 has 15 residues. The germline CDR1 and CDR2 sequences are MNHGY and SAAAGT. Between the trimmed V and J ends, which lost 8 bases and 5 bases, there was a span of 20 bases. CDR3 sequence (DNA): TGTGCCAGCCCGACTAGGGGTTGGCCCCAAGATACGCAGTATTTT. Amino acid sequence: CASPTRGWPQDTQYF.

The chain joins TRBV15 to TRBJ2-7; tentatively, D is TRBD1 (5 bases). V was trimmed by 4 bases and J by 1 base, leaving 8 bases between them. This CDR3 spans 13 amino acids. Germline V gene lookup returns CDR1 LNHNV and CDR2 YYDKDF (reference sequence). CDR3 DNA: TGTGCCACCAGCACGGACATATCCTACGAGCAGTACTTC. Translation gives CATSTDISYEQYF.

This chain joins TRBV18 and TRBJ1-2; D is perhaps TRBD1 (6 bases). Germline CDR1 is KGHSH and CDR2 is LQKENI. CDR3 length equals 13 residues. Trimming took 3 bases from V and 8 from J, leaving 13 bases between them. As DNA, the CDR3 is TGTGCCAGCTCACCTCGACAGGCCGAGGGCTACACCTTC. This translates into CASSPRQAEGYTF. Drawing the rest from reference TRBV18 and TRBJ1-2, the complete variable domain is NAGVMQNPRHLVRRRGQEARLRCSPMKGHSHVYWYRQLPEEGLKFMVYLQKENIIDESGMPKERFSAEFPKEGPSILRIQQVVRGDSAAYFCASSPRQAEGYTFGSGTRLTVV.

This clone showed up just a few times. The chain combines TRBV6-5 with TRBJ1-2; 8 nucleotides line up with TRBD1. The CDR3 extends over 13 amino acids. The germline V gene encodes CDR1 MNHEY and CDR2 SVGAGI. Trimming cost V 8 bases and J 8 bases; bases outside gene matches: 10. CDR3 DNA sequence: TGTGCCAGCTACAGGACAGGGTGGGAGGGCTACACCTTC. This sequence encodes CASYRTGWEGYTF.

The CDR3 DNA is TGTGCCAGCAGCGCTAGGCCAGATGAGCAGTTCTTC. Its translation: CASSARPDEQFF. The chain recombines TRBV7-6 with TRBJ2-1; D is unresolved. The CDR3 is 12 residues long. The germline V gene has CDR1 SGHVS and CDR2 FNYEAQ. Trimming removed 5 bases at V and 8 bases at J, with 10 bases between.

The sample holds a few counts of this clone. This chain connects TRBV27 to TRBJ1-1, with D possibly matching TRBD1 (5 bases). This CDR3 spans 16 amino acids. The ends were cut back, 5 bases at V and 3 bases at J, with 19 bases in the middle. The germline CDR1 and CDR2 sequences are MNHEY and SMNVEV (reference sequence). CDR3 nucleotide sequence: TGTGCCAGCAGTCGTACATGGGGGGTTATCGACACTGAAGCTTTCTTT. Its translation is CASSRTWGVIDTEAFF.

This CDR3 is CASSQETAAGTGVLYGYTF. CDR3 nucleotides: TGCGCCAGCAGCCAAGAGACCGCCGCCGGGACAGGGGTCCTCTATGGCTACACCTTC. This rearrangement joins TRBV4-1 to TRBJ1-2; 10 bases agree with TRBD1. Germline loops: CDR1 MGHRA, CDR2 YSYEKL. The CDR3 has 19 residues. V shed 0 bases, J shed 4 bases, and the junction held 14 bases outside the gene matches.

The J gene is TRBJ2-5, the V gene TRBV5-1, with D possibly TRBD1 on 5 matching bases. V was shortened by 3 bases and J by 2 bases, with 11 bases between the two germline ends. The CDR3 is 14 amino acids. Per the germline V gene, CDR1 is SGHRS and CDR2 is YFSETQ. The CDR3 DNA reads as TGCGCCAGCAGCTACCAGACAGCACAAGAGACCCAGTACTTC. Amino acids: CASSYQTAQETQYF. Complete variable domain (other parts from reference TRBV5-1 and TRBJ2-5): KAGVTQTPRYLIKTRGQQVTLSCSPISGHRSVSWYQQTPGQGLQFLFEYFSETQRNKGNFPGRFSGRQFSNSRSEMNVSTLELGDSALYLCASSYQTAQETQYFGPGTRLLVL.

This chain uses TRBV5-8 with TRBJ2-7, with D possibly TRBD2 on 6 matching bases. Germline V lookup: CDR1 SGHTS, CDR2 YDEGEE. The V end was cut by 4 bases, the J end by 6 bases, with 17 bases between. The CDR3 is 14 residues long. Here the CDR3 DNA reads TGTGCCAGCAGCCTAGCATTCGCGGGACTCGAGCAGTACTTC. Its protein product is CASSLAFAGLEQYF.

The gene calls are TRBV7-9 and TRBJ1-4; D unclear. V dropped 5 bases and J dropped 9 bases, with 13 bases sitting between them. Germline values: CDR1 SEHNR, CDR2 FQNEAQ (reference sequence). This CDR3 region has 13 residues. This CDR3 reads CASSRDPPQKLFF. The CDR3 coding sequence is TGTGCCAGCAGCCGGGATCCCCCCCAAAAACTGTTTTTT.

V and J are TRBV6-5 and TRBJ2-7, with no clear D. CDR1 is MNHEY, CDR2 SVGAGI, per germline. This CDR3 spans 14 amino acids. V lost 0 bases and J lost 2, with 8 bases in between. The CDR3 DNA is TGTGCCAGCAGTTACTCCAGTGCCGCCTACGAGCAGTACTTC. Translation: CASSYSSAAYEQYF.

This chain links TRBV4-1 with TRBJ2-1; a possible D gene is TRBD1 (5 bases). The CDR3 totals 12 residues. Per germline, CDR1 MGHRA and CDR2 YSYEKL. Trimming removed 4 bases from V and 5 bases from J, with 6 bases in between. The CDR3 protein is CASSPTDNEQFF. Here the CDR3 DNA reads TGCGCCAGCAGCCCGACAGACAATGAGCAGTTCTTC.

The chain employs TRBV6-1 and TRBJ2-7; D gene ambiguous. CDR3 length: 14 amino acids. CDR1 MNHNS and CDR2 SASEGT come from the germline V gene. The V and J ends lost 5 bases and 4 bases respectively, with 15 bases between them. The CDR3 DNA follows: TGTGCCAGCAGTCTAGGCCAAGACCCATACGAGCAGTACTTC. It specifies CASSLGQDPYEQYF.

V gene TRBV27 combines with J gene TRBJ2-7, with a weak D call TRBD1 (5 bases). The CDR3 runs to 14 residues. Germline lookup yields CDR1 MNHEY and CDR2 SMNVEV (reference sequence). V shed 5 bases and J shed 4 bases, with 15 bases lying between them. The CDR3, as DNA: TGTGCCAGCAGTAGGACAAACACCGGGTACGAGCAGTACTTC. Protein sequence: CASSRTNTGYEQYF.

The chain carries TRBV7-9 and TRBJ1-5; no clear D gene. Trimming removed 5 bases from V and 0 bases from J, with 14 bases in between. CDR3 length: 16 amino acids. Germline V CDR1 and CDR2: SEHNR, FQNEAQ (reference sequence). The CDR3 loop is CASSPRGVHSNQPQHF. The CDR3, as DNA: TGTGCCAGCAGCCCCCGCGGAGTTCATAGCAATCAGCCCCAGCATTTT.

This clone came up once. The gene calls are TRBV5-1 and TRBJ1-6, with 9 bases aligning to TRBD1. Trimming cost V 0 bases and J 9 bases; bases outside gene matches: 13. CDR1 SGHRS and CDR2 YFSETQ come from the germline V gene. The CDR3 runs 18 residues. This CDR3 is CASSLEGQGPSVGSPLHF. DNA of the CDR3: TGCGCCAGCAGCTTGGAAGGACAGGGGCCTTCGGTTGGTTCACCCCTCCACTTT.

This sequence joins TRBV19 and TRBJ1-1; a weak D match, TRBD1 (5 bases). The CDR3 sequence is 16 residues long. Trimming removed 5 bases at V and 0 bases at J, with 16 bases between. Germline assignment: CDR1 LNHDA and CDR2 SQIVND (reference sequence). CDR3 coding DNA: TGTGCCAGTAGTGCAGAAGACCCGGGGGTGAACACTGAAGCTTTCTTT. This codes for CASSAEDPGVNTEAFF. Full variable domain (outside the CDR3, taken from reference TRBV19 and TRBJ1-1): DGGITQSPKYLFRKEGQNVTLSCEQNLNHDAMYWYRQDPGQGLRLIYYSQIVNDFQKGDIAEGYSVSREKKESFPLTVTSAQKNPTAFYLCASSAEDPGVNTEAFFGQGTRLTVV.

V and J are TRBV11-2 and TRBJ2-3, with D perhaps TRBD2 (6 bases). CDR1 and CDR2 from the germline V gene are SGHAT and FQNNGV. This CDR3 region has 15 residues. Trimming stripped 3 bases from V and 3 bases from J, with 13 bases between. The CDR3: CASSLRGLSTDTQYF. CDR3 DNA sequence: TGTGCCAGCAGCTTGCGGGGCCTTTCTACAGATACGCAGTATTTT.

The CDR3 protein is CASTPLDRSYEQYF. The CDR3 DNA reads TGTGCCAGCACCCCACTGGACAGGTCCTACGAGCAGTACTTC. The V call is TRBV6-1, the J call TRBJ2-7; 7 bases map to TRBD1. V lost 7 bases, J lost 1 base, and 7 bases stayed unmatched. Germline lookup yields CDR1 MNHNS and CDR2 SASEGT. This CDR3 has 14 amino acids.

This clone was recorded a few times. This chain links TRBV4-2 with TRBJ1-1, with D perhaps TRBD1 (5 bases). The CDR3 length is 13 residues. V was cut by 4 bases and J by 7 bases, with 13 bases left in between. The germline CDR1 and CDR2 sequences are LGHNA and YNFKEQ. DNA for the CDR3: TGTGCCAGCAGCCTTGGGACTTCCAGTGAAGCTTTCTTT. As protein: CASSLGTSSEAFF.